A single sample gave rise to the 27 T cell receptor beta chains below, sequenced in a study of T-cell reconstitution after alpha-beta-depleted transplantation in children. Unique molecular identifiers were used in preparing the TCRbeta library. TCRdb ran MiXCR on the PCR reads and lists one entry per CDR3 protein. The data contain more than 450,000 distinct CDR3 sequences, roughly 18% of them singletons. Source: PBMCs from the stem cell graft donor, taken from the stem cell graft. These receptors were taken from a human donor who donated a stem cell graft to a child with acute lymphoblastic leukemia.

The chain is built from TRBV2 and TRBJ2-1, with a possible D match to TRBD2 (5 bases). Looked up from germline, CDR1 is SNHLY and CDR2 is FYNNEI. Trimming removed 4 bases at V and 9 bases at J, with 16 bases between. The CDR3 length is 14 residues. CDR3 in DNA: TGTGCCAGCAGTGGCCTAGCCTCCCCCACTGAGCAGTTCTTC. Translating it yields CASSGLASPTEQFF.

The chain recombines TRBV5-1 with TRBJ2-7; D ambiguous. Trimming left V 5 bases short and J 5 bases short, with 17 bases between. The CDR3 covers 14 residues. CDR1 is SGHRS, CDR2 YFSETQ, per germline. CDR3 in amino acids: CASSPAVGVHEQYF. The CDR3 nucleotides are TGCGCCAGCAGTCCGGCAGTTGGAGTCCACGAGCAGTACTTC.

In this sample, this clonotype turned up a few times. The rearrangement uses TRBV2 and TRBJ2-2, with 7 positions matching TRBD2. This CDR3 region has 15 residues. The germline gives CDR1 SNHLY, CDR2 FYNNEI. Losses at the gene ends were 10 bases for V and 1 base for J; bases not matched to a gene: 9. CDR3 sequence reads: CATQATSRNTGELFF. CDR3 nucleotides: TGTGCCACGCAGGCGACTAGCCGGAACACCGGGGAGCTGTTTTTT.

The chain combines TRBV6-1 with TRBJ2-3, with a weak D call TRBD2 (5 bases). This CDR3 spans 14 amino acids. The V gene's germline CDR1 is MNHNS and CDR2 SASEGT. Trimming took off 9 bases at V and 0 bases at J, with 13 bases between the two ends. The CDR3 DNA reads TGTGCCAGTGGAGGAGGAACTAGCACAGATACGCAGTATTTT. This encodes CASGGGTSTDTQYF.

This chain connects TRBV11-2 to TRBJ2-1; 8 positions match TRBD2. Germline loops: CDR1 SGHAT, CDR2 FQNNGV. Trimming cost V 5 bases and J 8 bases; bases outside gene matches: 17. This CDR3 contains 17 residues. In DNA form, the CDR3 reads TGTGCCAGCAGCCCTTTGACTAGCGCATTCACCGGGGATGAGCAGTTCTTC. It specifies CASSPLTSAFTGDEQFF.

This clonotype was seen only a few times. The V gene is TRBV5-5, the J gene TRBJ2-3; 8 bases are a match to TRBD2. V lost 5 bases, J lost 2 bases, and 16 bases stayed unmatched. In germline, CDR1 is SGHKS, CDR2 YYEKEE (reference sequence). The CDR3 covers 18 residues. CDR3 DNA sequence: TGTGCCAGCAGGGGCGGGAGGAGTTTTACTTTACACACAGATACGCAGTATTTT. It translates to CASRGGRSFTLHTDTQYF.

This clonotype was counted ten times or more. This sequence joins TRBV29-1 and TRBJ2-3; TRBD2 matches at 11 bases. The junction had 3 bases not matched to a gene; V was cut back by 4 bases and J by 0 bases. Per germline, CDR1 SQVTM and CDR2 ANQGSEA. CDR3 length: 15 amino acids. The CDR3 sequence is CSVAGLAVSTDTQYF. The CDR3 DNA is TGCAGCGTTGCGGGACTAGCGGTTAGCACAGATACGCAGTATTTT.

The chain couples TRBV12-5 to TRBJ2-3; D unresolved. V dropped 7 bases and J dropped 2 bases, with 13 bases sitting between them. Germline V gives CDR1 LGHNT, CDR2 FRNRAP. The CDR3 length is 14 residues. The CDR3 DNA reads TGTGCTAGTGCCATCAGCACCTTCACAGATACGCAGTATTTT. As protein: CASAISTFTDTQYF.

There are a few counts of this clonotype. The rearrangement uses TRBV6-6 and TRBJ2-1; D ambiguous. Trimming shortened V by 7 bases and J by 7 bases, and 8 bases separated the two germline ends. The CDR3 extends over 11 amino acids. Looked up from germline, CDR1 is MNHNY and CDR2 is SVGAGI (reference sequence). For the CDR3, the DNA is TGTGCCAGCAAGATTGGGAATGAGCAGTTCTTC. This translates into CASKIGNEQFF.

The chain couples TRBV12-3 or TRBV12-4 to TRBJ2-7, with 7 bases fitting TRBD1. Germline trimming cut 6 bases from V and 6 bases from J; bases unmatched to any gene: 11. CDR3 length equals 14 residues. The CDR3 DNA is TGTGCCAGCAGGCCAGGGACAGTTAACTCCGAGCAGTACTTC. Protein sequence: CASRPGTVNSEQYF.

This clonotype was counted between two and nine times. The genes are TRBV25-1 and TRBJ1-1; TRBD1 is a possible D gene (6 bases). The V end lost 3 bases, the J end lost 5 bases, and 13 bases lay between the germline ends. Germline CDR1 is MGHDK and CDR2 is SYGVNS. The CDR3 sequence is 14 residues long. The CDR3 DNA reads TGTGCCAGCAGTGAGTCAGGGGCGAGGACTGAAGCTTTCTTT. It yields the protein CASSESGARTEAFF. Complete variable domain (other parts from reference TRBV25-1 and TRBJ1-1): EADIYQTPRYLVIGTGKKITLECSQTMGHDKMYWYQQDPGMELHLIHYSYGVNSTEKGDLSSESTVSRIRTEHFPLTLESARPSHTSQYLCASSESGARTEAFFGQGTRLTVV.

This clonotype was seen only a few times. This rearrangement joins TRBV4-1 to TRBJ1-1; 7 nucleotides line up with TRBD1. The junction had 4 bases not matched to a gene; V was cut back by 3 bases and J by 0 bases. This CDR3 is built from 15 residues. Germline values: CDR1 MGHRA, CDR2 YSYEKL. This chain's CDR3 is CASSQLTGMNTEAFF. The CDR3 DNA reads as TGCGCCAGCAGCCAGCTGACAGGGATGAACACTGAAGCTTTCTTT.

This clonotype was seen a handful of times. The V call is TRBV5-1, the J call TRBJ2-5; D remains unclear. CDR3 length equals 14 residues. The V gene's germline CDR1 is SGHRS and CDR2 YFSETQ. Deletions cut 1 base from V and 5 bases from J, with 12 bases between. CDR3 coding DNA: TGCGCCAGCAGCTTGTCAGGTGTCGGGGAGACCCAGTACTTC. Encoded protein: CASSLSGVGETQYF.

J is TRBJ2-3 and V is TRBV6-2 or TRBV6-3, with 11 bases matching TRBD2. The V and J ends lost 6 bases and 1 base, in that order; junction bases with no gene match: 12. This CDR3 comprises 18 residues. Germline lookup yields CDR1 MNHEY and CDR2 SVGEGT. CDR3 loop: CASRTFPTSGIRTDTQYF. The CDR3 DNA reads as TGTGCCAGCAGAACCTTCCCGACTAGCGGGATTCGCACAGATACGCAGTATTTT.

The CDR3 region is CASSVVGDQSGNTIYF. The CDR3 nucleotides are TGTGCCAGCAGCGTAGTAGGGGATCAATCTGGAAACACCATATATTTT. This chain uses TRBV9 with TRBJ1-3; tentatively, D is TRBD1 (5 bases). V was cut by 0 bases and J by 1 base, with 11 bases left in between. The CDR3 is 16 residues long. The germline V gene encodes CDR1 SGDLS and CDR2 YYNGEE.

This clonotype was recorded a few times. This chain joins TRBV20-1 and TRBJ2-7; D may be TRBD2 (6 bases). The V gene lost 3 bases and the J gene lost 7 bases, with 19 bases spanning the gap. CDR3 size: 14 residues. Germline CDR1 is DFQATT and CDR2 is SNEGSKA (reference sequence). The CDR3 DNA is TGCAGTGCTAGCGACGGAATCGGGACTTTAGAGCAGTACTTC. As protein: CSASDGIGTLEQYF.

In its sample, this clonotype was seen a few times. CDR3 region: CASSLTRLAAYTDTQYF. The CDR3 DNA follows: TGTGCCAGCAGTTTAACTCGACTAGCGGCCTACACAGATACGCAGTATTTT. The chain carries TRBV27 and TRBJ2-3, with 9 bases matching TRBD2. J lost 2 bases, V lost 2 bases, and 8 bases had no gene match. The CDR3 totals 17 residues. Germline assignment: CDR1 MNHEY and CDR2 SMNVEV (reference sequence).

This clonotype occurred once. The chain carries TRBV12-3 or TRBV12-4 and TRBJ2-1; the match to TRBD1 covers 7 bases. The V segment lost 10 bases and the J segment 3 bases; nucleotides outside the gene matches: 6. The CDR3 has 13 residues. The CDR3 region has the DNA TGTGCCATTGGGACAGCCTTCTACAATGAGCAGTTCTTC. It specifies CAIGTAFYNEQFF.

J is TRBJ2-7 and V is TRBV7-9; D gene unclear. CDR1 SEHNR and CDR2 FQNEAQ come from the germline V gene (reference sequence). The CDR3 length is 12 residues. Trimming removed 5 bases at V and 6 bases at J, with 11 bases between. The CDR3 loop is CASSRPALEQYF. CDR3 sequence (DNA): TGTGCCAGCAGCCGTCCGGCTCTCGAGCAGTACTTC.

The chain uses TRBV20-1 and TRBJ2-7; D gene unclear. The length of the CDR3 is 13 residues. V dropped 7 bases and J dropped 1 base, with 14 bases sitting between them. Germline CDR1 reads DFQATT; CDR2 reads SNEGSKA (reference sequence). CDR3 sequence reads: CSVSRALSYEQYF. CDR3 bases: TGCAGTGTAAGTCGGGCCCTTTCCTACGAGCAGTACTTC.

This clonotype was counted a single time. The chain has TRBV11-2 and TRBJ2-7; D remains ambiguous. In germline, CDR1 is SGHAT, CDR2 FQNNGV. The CDR3 totals 15 residues. V shed 4 bases and J shed 5 bases, with 18 bases lying between them. CDR3 nucleotide sequence: TGTGCCAGCAGCTGGGCCCCTGGCCCAGAAAACGAGCAGTACTTC. Residues: CASSWAPGPENEQYF.

V gene TRBV27 combines with J gene TRBJ2-7; tentative D call: TRBD2 (6 bases). Germline lookup yields CDR1 MNHEY and CDR2 SMNVEV (reference sequence). V dropped 7 bases and J dropped 3 bases, with 16 bases sitting between them. The CDR3 extends over 14 amino acids. The CDR3 is CASIGGVAIYEQYF. The CDR3 bases are TGTGCCAGCATAGGAGGGGTAGCGATCTACGAGCAGTACTTC.

The V and J genes are TRBV20-1 and TRBJ1-1; 7 bases map to TRBD1. The CDR3 consists of 15 residues. J was trimmed by 0 bases and V by 6 bases; bases with no gene match: 10. In germline, CDR1 is DFQATT, CDR2 SNEGSKA (reference sequence). The CDR3 DNA follows: TGCAGTGCCGACCCCCAGGGGGGGATGAACACTGAAGCTTTCTTT. Encoded protein: CSADPQGGMNTEAFF.

This chain joins TRBV10-1 and TRBJ1-1; 10 bases agree with TRBD1. Germline-derived CDR1 and CDR2 are WNHNN and SYGVQD (reference sequence). The CDR3 consists of 16 residues. V lost 10 bases, J lost 5 bases, and 16 bases stayed unmatched. This CDR3 reads CAKYIYHGTGATEAFF. The DNA of the CDR3 is TGCGCCAAGTACATTTATCACGGGACAGGGGCTACTGAAGCTTTCTTT.

This clonotype was counted between two and nine times. The chain has TRBV15 and TRBJ2-3; 11 positions match TRBD2. Germline V gene lookup returns CDR1 LNHNV and CDR2 YYDKDF (reference sequence). V shed 3 bases and J 2 bases; nucleotides not matched to a gene: 10. The CDR3 consists of 18 residues. DNA of the CDR3: TGTGCCACCAGCAGTCGATTGGGACTAGCGGTTCTCACAGATACGCAGTATTTT. Its protein product is CATSSRLGLAVLTDTQYF.

This rearrangement joins TRBV30 to TRBJ2-3; 14 bases match TRBD2. The germline CDR1 and CDR2 sequences are GTSNPN and SVGIG (reference sequence). J gave up 5 bases and V 5 bases, and 6 bases lay outside the gene matches. CDR3 size: 15 residues. The CDR3 DNA follows: TGTGCCTGGGCCATCGGACTAGCGGGAGGAGATACGCAGTATTTT. Its protein product is CAWAIGLAGGDTQYF. Looking up the rest from reference TRBV30 and TRBJ2-3 gives the full variable domain: SQTIHQWPATLVQPVGSPLSLECTVEGTSNPNLYWYRQAAGRGLQLLFYSVGIGQISSEVPQNLSASRPQDRQFILSSKKLLLSDSGFYLCAWAIGLAGGDTQYFGPGTRLTVL.

This clonotype has a handful of counts. The genes are TRBV3-1 and TRBJ1-5; D gene ambiguous. CDR1 LGHDT and CDR2 YNNKEL come from the germline V gene (reference sequence). The V gene lost 6 bases and the J gene lost 6 bases, with 27 bases spanning the gap. The CDR3 is made up of 18 amino acids. The CDR3 here is CASSLFIDSGSYGQPQHF. The CDR3 DNA reads as TGTGCCAGCAGTTTATTTATAGATTCCGGATCCTATGGTCAGCCCCAGCATTTT.